The 5 T cell receptor beta chains in this list originate from one sample, sequenced in a study of cytomegalovirus exposure and HLA in healthy donors. It was with 60 Vbeta and 13 Jbeta primers that the PCR ran. Generated by immunoSEQ multiplex PCR, the TCRdb table keeps only in-frame clones and is missing some. The data hold approximately 92,000 clones, with under 85% observed a single time. Material for sequencing was PBMCs. Receptors originate from a man aged 45-65 years in good health and CMV-seropositive.

This chain connects TRBV19 to TRBJ2-7; a weak D match, TRBD2 (5 bases). The germline CDR1 and CDR2 sequences are LNHDA and SQIVND (reference sequence). CDR3 size: 13 residues. The V end lost 6 bases, the J end lost 6 bases, and 15 bases lay between the germline ends. CDR3 residues: CASSPGGPLEQYF. In DNA, the CDR3 is TGTGCCAGTAGCCCCGGAGGCCCTCTCGAGCAGTACTTC. The whole variable domain, remainder taken from reference TRBV19 and TRBJ2-7, is DGGITQSPKYLFRKEGQNVTLSCEQNLNHDAMYWYRQDPGQGLRLIYYSQIVNDFQKGDIAEGYSVSREKKESFPLTVTSAQKNPTAFYLCASSPGGPLEQYFGPGTRLTVT.

CDR3 nucleotides: TGTGCCACCAGCAGTCCCGGGACAGCACCTTACGAGCAGTACTTC. Protein product: CATSSPGTAPYEQYF. V gene TRBV15 combines with J gene TRBJ2-7, with TRBD1 identical over 7 bases. After removal of 3 bases from V and 4 bases from J, the junction contained 9 bases not matched to a gene. CDR1 and CDR2 from the germline V gene are LNHNV and YYDKDF (reference sequence). The CDR3 has 15 residues.

The chain couples TRBV5-1 to TRBJ1-1; D gene ambiguous. The CDR3 is 13 amino acids. V lost 4 bases and J 1 base, leaving 8 bases between the germline ends. CDR1 SGHRS and CDR2 YFSETQ come from the germline V gene. The CDR3 sequence: CASSPRQNTEAFF. CDR3 nucleotides: TGCGCCAGCAGCCCACGACAGAACACTGAAGCTTTCTTT.

This chain links TRBV18 with TRBJ1-5; 9 bases are shared with TRBD1. Trimming at V came to 0 bases and at J to 2 bases, leaving 2 bases not matched to a gene. Germline V gives CDR1 KGHSH, CDR2 LQKENI. The CDR3 sequence is 16 residues long. The CDR3 bases are TGTGCCAGCTCACCACCGGGACAGGGCGGCAATCAGCCCCAGCATTTT. Protein product: CASSPPGQGGNQPQHF.

This clone has a single count. This chain joins TRBV6-4 and TRBJ2-2; 7 nucleotides agree with TRBD1. The CDR3 runs 14 residues. Germline V gene data show CDR1 as MRHNA and CDR2 as SNTAGT. The junction had 7 bases not matched to a gene; V was cut back by 7 bases and J by 5 bases. The CDR3 spells CASTPPGGTGELFF. The DNA of the CDR3 is TGTGCCAGCACGCCGCCAGGGGGAACCGGGGAGCTGTTTTTT.